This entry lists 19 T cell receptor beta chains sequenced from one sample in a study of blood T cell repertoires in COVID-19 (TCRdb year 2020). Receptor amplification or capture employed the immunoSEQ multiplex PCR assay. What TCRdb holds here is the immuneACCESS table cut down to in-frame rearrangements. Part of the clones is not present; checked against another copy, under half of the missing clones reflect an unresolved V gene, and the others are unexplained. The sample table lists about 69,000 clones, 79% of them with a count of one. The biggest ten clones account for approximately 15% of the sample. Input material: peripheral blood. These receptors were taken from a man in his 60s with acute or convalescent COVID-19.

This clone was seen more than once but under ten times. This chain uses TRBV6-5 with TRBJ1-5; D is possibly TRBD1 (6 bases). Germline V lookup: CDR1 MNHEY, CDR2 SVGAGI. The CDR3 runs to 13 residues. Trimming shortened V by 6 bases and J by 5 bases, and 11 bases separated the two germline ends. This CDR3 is CASRTGYDQPQHF. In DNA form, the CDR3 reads TGTGCCAGCAGAACAGGGTACGATCAGCCCCAGCATTTT.

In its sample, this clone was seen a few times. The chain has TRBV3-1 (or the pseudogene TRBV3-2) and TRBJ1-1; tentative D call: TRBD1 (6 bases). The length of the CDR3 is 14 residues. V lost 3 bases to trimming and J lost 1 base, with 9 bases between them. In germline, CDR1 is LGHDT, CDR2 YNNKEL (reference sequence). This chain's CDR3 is CASSQNRANTEAFF. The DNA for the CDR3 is TGTGCCAGCAGCCAGAACAGGGCGAACACTGAAGCTTTCTTT.

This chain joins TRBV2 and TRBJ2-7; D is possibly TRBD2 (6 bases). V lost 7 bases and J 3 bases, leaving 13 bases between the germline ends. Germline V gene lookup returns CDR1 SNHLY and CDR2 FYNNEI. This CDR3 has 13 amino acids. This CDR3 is CASKDGGSYEQYF. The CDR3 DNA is TGTGCCAGCAAAGATGGAGGGAGCTACGAGCAGTACTTC.

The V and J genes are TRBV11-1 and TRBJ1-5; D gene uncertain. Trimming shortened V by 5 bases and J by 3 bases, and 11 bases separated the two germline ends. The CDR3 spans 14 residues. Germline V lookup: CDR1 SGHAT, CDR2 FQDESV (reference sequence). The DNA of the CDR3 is TGTGCCAGCAGCGACAACGGGAACAATCAGCCCCAGCATTTT. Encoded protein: CASSDNGNNQPQHF. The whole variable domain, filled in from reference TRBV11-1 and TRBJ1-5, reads EAEVAQSPRYKITEKSQAVAFWCDPISGHATLYWYRQILGQGPELLVQFQDESVVDDSQLPKDRFSAERLKGVDSTLKIQPAELGDSAMYLCASSDNGNNQPQHFGDGTRLSIL.

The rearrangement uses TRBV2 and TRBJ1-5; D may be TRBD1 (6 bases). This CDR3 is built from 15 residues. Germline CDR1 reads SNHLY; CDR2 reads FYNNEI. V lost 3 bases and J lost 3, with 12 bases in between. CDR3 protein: CASSDHGTNNQPQHF. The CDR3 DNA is TGTGCCAGCAGTGACCACGGGACAAACAATCAGCCCCAGCATTTT.

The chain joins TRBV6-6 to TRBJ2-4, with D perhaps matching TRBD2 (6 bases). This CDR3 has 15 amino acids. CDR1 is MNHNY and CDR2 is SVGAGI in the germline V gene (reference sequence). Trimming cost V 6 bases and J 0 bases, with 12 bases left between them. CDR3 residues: CASRDTGGAKNIQYF. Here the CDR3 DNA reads TGTGCCAGCAGAGACACCGGGGGAGCCAAAAACATTCAGTACTTC.

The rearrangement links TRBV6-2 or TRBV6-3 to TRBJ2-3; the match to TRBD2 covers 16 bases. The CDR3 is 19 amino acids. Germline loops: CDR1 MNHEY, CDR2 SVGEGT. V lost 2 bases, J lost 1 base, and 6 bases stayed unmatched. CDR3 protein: CASSYIGTSGGAGTDTQYF. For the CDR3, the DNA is TGTGCCAGCAGTTACATTGGGACTAGCGGGGGGGCCGGCACAGATACGCAGTATTTT.

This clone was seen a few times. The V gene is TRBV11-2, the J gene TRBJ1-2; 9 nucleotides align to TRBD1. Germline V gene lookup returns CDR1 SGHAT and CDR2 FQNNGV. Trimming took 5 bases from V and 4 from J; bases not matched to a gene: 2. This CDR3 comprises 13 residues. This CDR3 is CASSPGQGYGYTF. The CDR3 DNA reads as TGTGCCAGCAGCCCGGGACAGGGCTATGGCTACACCTTC.

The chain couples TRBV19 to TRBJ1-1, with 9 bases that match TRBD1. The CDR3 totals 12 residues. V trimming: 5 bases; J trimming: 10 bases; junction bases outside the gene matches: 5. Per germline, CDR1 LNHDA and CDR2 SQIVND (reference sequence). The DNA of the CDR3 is TGTGCCAGTAGTCTACAGGGGGCCCGAGCTTTCTTT. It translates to CASSLQGARAFF.

The CDR3 spells CASSSGQATYGYTF. Written as DNA, the CDR3 is TGTGCCAGCAGTTCAGGACAGGCAACTTATGGCTACACCTTC. V is TRBV6-5 and J is TRBJ1-2, with TRBD1 matching over 7 bases. V gave up 4 bases and J gave up 5 bases; unmatched junction bases: 7. CDR1 and CDR2 from the germline V gene are MNHEY and SVGAGI. The CDR3 extends over 14 amino acids.

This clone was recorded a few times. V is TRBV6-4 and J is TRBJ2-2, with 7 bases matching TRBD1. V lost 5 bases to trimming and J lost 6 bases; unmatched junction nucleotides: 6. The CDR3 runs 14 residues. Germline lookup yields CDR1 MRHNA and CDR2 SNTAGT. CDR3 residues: CASSWTGESGELFF. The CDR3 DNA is TGTGCCAGCAGTTGGACAGGAGAATCCGGGGAGCTGTTTTTT.

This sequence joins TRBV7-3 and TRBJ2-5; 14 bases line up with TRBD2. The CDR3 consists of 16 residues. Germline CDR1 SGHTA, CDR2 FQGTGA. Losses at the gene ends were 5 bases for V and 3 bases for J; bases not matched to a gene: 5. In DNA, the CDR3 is TGTGCCAGCAGCCCTCTGGGACTAGCGGGGGAAGAGACCCAGTACTTC. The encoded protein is CASSPLGLAGEETQYF.

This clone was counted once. The CDR3: CASSPMASSEQYF. DNA of the CDR3: TGTGCCAGCTCACCGATGGCATCCTCAGAGCAGTACTTC. J is TRBJ2-7 and V is TRBV18; D is undetermined. V was clipped by 3 bases and J by 7 bases, with 13 bases between them. This CDR3 spans 13 amino acids. Germline V CDR1 and CDR2: KGHSH, LQKENI.

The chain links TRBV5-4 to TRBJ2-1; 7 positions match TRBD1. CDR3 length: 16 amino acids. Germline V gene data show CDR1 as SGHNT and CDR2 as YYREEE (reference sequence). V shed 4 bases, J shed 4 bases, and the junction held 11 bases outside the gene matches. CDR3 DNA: TGTGCCAGCAGCCAGGGATGGCAGGGGGAATACAATGAGCAGTTCTTC. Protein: CASSQGWQGEYNEQFF. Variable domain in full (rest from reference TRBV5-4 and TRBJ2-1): ETGVTQSPTHLIKTRGQQVTLRCSSQSGHNTVSWYQQALGQGPQFIFQYYREEENGRGNFPPRFSGLQFPNYSSELNVNALELDDSALYLCASSQGWQGEYNEQFFGPGTRLTVL.

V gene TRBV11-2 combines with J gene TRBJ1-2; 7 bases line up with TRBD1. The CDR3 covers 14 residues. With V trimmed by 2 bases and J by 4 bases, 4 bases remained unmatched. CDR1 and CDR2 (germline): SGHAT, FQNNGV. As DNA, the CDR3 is TGTGCCAGCAGCTTAACAGGGGCTGGCTATGGCTACACCTTC. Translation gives CASSLTGAGYGYTF.

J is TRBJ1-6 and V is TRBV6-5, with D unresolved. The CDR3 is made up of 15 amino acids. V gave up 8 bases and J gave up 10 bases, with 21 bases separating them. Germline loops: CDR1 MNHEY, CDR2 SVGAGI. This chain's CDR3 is CASSGLSLLSSPLHF. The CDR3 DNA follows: TGTGCCAGCTCGGGTTTGTCCCTCCTGTCCTCACCCCTCCACTTT.

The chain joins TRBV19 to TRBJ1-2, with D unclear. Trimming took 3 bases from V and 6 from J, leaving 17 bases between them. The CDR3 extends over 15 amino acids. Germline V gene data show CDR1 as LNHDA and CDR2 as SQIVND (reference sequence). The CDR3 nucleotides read TGTGCCAGTAGTATGCACAGTCCCGACAACCATGGCTACACCTTC. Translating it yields CASSMHSPDNHGYTF.

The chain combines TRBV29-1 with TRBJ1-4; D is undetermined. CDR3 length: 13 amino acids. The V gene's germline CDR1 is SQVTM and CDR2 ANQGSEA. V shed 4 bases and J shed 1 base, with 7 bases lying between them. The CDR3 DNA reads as TGCAGCGTTGTCCGGGGAACTAATGAAAAACTGTTTTTT. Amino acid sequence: CSVVRGTNEKLFF.

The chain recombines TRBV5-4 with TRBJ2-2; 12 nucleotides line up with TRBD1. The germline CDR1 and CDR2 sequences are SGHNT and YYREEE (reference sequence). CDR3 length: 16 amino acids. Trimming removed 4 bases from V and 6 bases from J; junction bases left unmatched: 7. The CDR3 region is CASSTPGQGAAGELFF. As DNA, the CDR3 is TGTGCCAGCAGCACCCCGGGACAGGGGGCCGCCGGGGAGCTGTTTTTT.